This record covers a single TCR beta chain. Its antigen is still unknown. Time point described: after dendritic cell vaccination, including at tumor progression/relapse. Before vaccination, two weeks after the third vaccination, and at progression, PBMC were collected. The CDR3 runs to 14 residues. Trimming stripped 1 base from V and 10 bases from J, with 12 bases between. Germline values: CDR1 SGHRS, CDR2 YFSETQ. The PCR used 60 V beta and 13 J beta primers. TCRdb's copy holds only in-frame clones and misses some; the assay was immunoSEQ multiplex PCR. The sample consists of about 64,000 clones, around nine tenths of them appearing once. This record comes from a study of glioma-infiltrating T cells after dendritic cell vaccination. Study conclusions and caveats: Higher TCR clonality did not directly relate to longer survival.

The V gene is TRBV5-1, the J gene TRBJ1-6; D is perhaps TRBD1 (5 bases). This TCR derives from a human donor with glioblastoma. The sequences come from blood, collected after dendritic cell vaccination. The CDR3 DNA follows: TGCGCCAGCAGCTTGCCAGGGCGGGACTCACCCCTCCACTTT. This translates into CASSLPGRDSPLHF. The whole variable domain, remainder taken from reference TRBV5-1 and TRBJ1-6, is KAGVTQTPRYLIKTRGQQVTLSCSPISGHRSVSWYQQTPGQGLQFLFEYFSETQRNKGNFPGRFSGRQFSNSRSEMNVSTLELGDSALYLCASSLPGRDSPLHFGNGTRLTVT.